The 29 T cell receptor beta chains reported below all come from one sample, sequenced in a study of blood T cells in healthy people across ages. The authors ran a second PCR of 7 to 11 cycles using a sample-barcoded 5' primer and a J-beta primer mix. TCRdb reprocessed the 5' RACE reads with MiXCR, giving one entry per CDR3 protein. Of 1.2 million to 1.5 million distinct CDR3 sequences listed, approximately 60% were seen once; the top ten hold 6.7%. Sequencing was done on a sample of blood. The receptors were gathered from a young man in good health.

The gene calls are TRBV6-2 or TRBV6-3 and TRBJ2-7, with D possibly matching TRBD2 (6 bases). V was shortened by 0 bases and J by 2 bases, with 14 bases between the two germline ends. The CDR3 length is 16 residues. From germline, CDR1 is MNHEY and CDR2 SVGEGT. The CDR3 reads CASSYSLGLITYEQYF. For the CDR3, the DNA is TGTGCCAGCAGTTACTCATTGGGACTGATTACCTACGAGCAGTACTTC.

The chain links TRBV29-1 to TRBJ1-2; D call uncertain. Germline CDR1 and CDR2: SQVTM and ANQGSEA. CDR3 length equals 13 residues. Trimming pared 3 bases from V and 6 bases from J, leaving 14 bases between. The CDR3: CSVEVSRGNGYTF. The CDR3 nucleotides are TGCAGCGTTGAGGTTAGCCGGGGAAATGGCTACACCTTC.

This chain joins TRBV25-1 and TRBJ2-3, with D possibly TRBD2 on 7 matching bases. Deletions cut 2 bases from V and 6 bases from J, with 18 bases between. Germline V gives CDR1 MGHDK, CDR2 SYGVNS. The CDR3 loop spans 16 amino acids. CDR3 coding DNA: TGTGCCAGCAGTGAAGGGGGGGGCCGCAAGTCGGATACGCAGTATTTT. Encoded protein: CASSEGGGRKSDTQYF.

V is TRBV10-3 and J is TRBJ2-6, with D perhaps TRBD1 (6 bases). This CDR3 comprises 18 residues. The V and J ends lost 7 bases and 0 bases respectively, with 19 bases between them. Germline V CDR1 and CDR2: ENHRY, SYGVKD. Here the CDR3 reads CAIKGEIGVNSGANVLTF. CDR3 in DNA: TGTGCCATCAAGGGGGAAATTGGGGTGAACTCTGGGGCCAACGTCCTGACTTTC.

The gene calls are TRBV6-1 and TRBJ2-7; D possibly matches TRBD1 or TRBD2 (5 bases each). V was cut by 4 bases and J by 5 bases, with 18 bases left in between. Germline values: CDR1 MNHNS, CDR2 SASEGT. The CDR3 is 15 residues long. This chain's CDR3 is CASSVSGALLDEQYF. The CDR3 DNA is TGTGCCAGCAGTGTCTCCGGGGCCCTCCTTGACGAGCAGTACTTC.

The sample holds one count of this clonotype. The rearrangement links TRBV13 to TRBJ2-5; 7 bases match TRBD2. Near its end, the DNA agrees better with TRBJ2-7, so the J call may be wrong. CDR1 and CDR2 (germline): PRHDT, FYEKMQ (reference sequence). The length of the CDR3 is 15 residues. CDR3 residues: CASSLGSGIGYEQYF. DNA for the CDR3: TGTGCCAGCAGCTTAGGGAGCGGGATCGGCTACGAGCAGTACTTC.

This clonotype has more than one count but fewer than ten. The rearrangement links TRBV6-6 to TRBJ1-1, with 9 bases fitting TRBD1. Germline V gene data show CDR1 as MNHNY and CDR2 as SVGAGI (reference sequence). The CDR3 runs to 14 residues. The V segment lost 5 bases and the J segment 4 bases; nucleotides outside the gene matches: 5. In DNA form, the CDR3 reads TGTGCCAGCAGTGGACGGACAGGGGCCACTGAAGCTTTCTTT. Encoded protein: CASSGRTGATEAFF.

This clonotype has just a few counts. The chain employs TRBV29-1 and TRBJ2-1; D remains ambiguous. Trimming removed 3 bases from V and 12 bases from J, with 21 bases in between. This CDR3 is built from 14 residues. Looked up from germline, CDR1 is SQVTM and CDR2 is ANQGSEA. The CDR3 loop reads CSVDATDGTVGQFF. The CDR3 nucleotides are TGCAGCGTTGATGCAACGGACGGTACCGTGGGGCAGTTCTTC.

This clonotype was seen a handful of times. The chain has TRBV3-1 and TRBJ2-1, with D hard to call. CDR3 length: 12 amino acids. V lost 0 bases, J lost 8 bases, and 5 bases lay in between. Germline loops: CDR1 LGHDT, CDR2 YNNKEL (reference sequence). DNA for the CDR3: TGTGCCAGCAGCCAAGAGTTGGATGAGCAGTTCTTC. Its protein product is CASSQELDEQFF.

The chain has TRBV9 and TRBJ2-5; no reliable D call. CDR3 size: 14 residues. CDR1 is SGDLS, CDR2 YYNGEE, per germline. V lost 4 bases and J 2 bases, leaving 12 bases between the germline ends. This chain's CDR3 is CASSHGRPQETQYF. The CDR3 bases are TGTGCCAGCAGCCACGGGCGGCCGCAAGAGACCCAGTACTTC.

J is TRBJ2-7 and V is TRBV29-1, with 8 bases lining up with TRBD2. The CDR3 runs 13 residues. Germline loops: CDR1 SQVTM, CDR2 ANQGSEA. V shed 7 bases and J 0 bases; nucleotides not matched to a gene: 5. CDR3 DNA: TGCAGCGCCGGAGCGGGGGCCTCCTACGAGCAGTACTTC. Residues: CSAGAGASYEQYF.

The gene calls are TRBV28 and TRBJ2-7; 9 bases are a match to TRBD1. J was trimmed by 5 bases and V by 6 bases; bases with no gene match: 14. The germline gives CDR1 MDHEN, CDR2 SYDVKM. The CDR3 covers 16 residues. DNA of the CDR3: TGTGCCAGCAGCTTACTCACAGGGGGCGCGTATCACGAGCAGTACTTC. Translating it yields CASSLLTGGAYHEQYF.

J is TRBJ2-1 and V is TRBV7-2; D perhaps matches TRBD1 (8 bases). CDR1 and CDR2 from the germline V gene are SGHTA and FQGNSA. CDR3 length: 15 residues. Trimming removed 5 bases at V and 7 bases at J, with 18 bases between. The CDR3 DNA reads TGTGCCAGCAGCCGTGGACAGGGACTAAAAAATGAGCAGTTCTTC. This codes for CASSRGQGLKNEQFF.

The V and J genes are TRBV10-3 and TRBJ2-1, with D unclear. The CDR3 contains 16 residues. Trimming took off 1 base at V and 0 bases at J, with 10 bases between the two ends. CDR1 ENHRY and CDR2 SYGVKD come from the germline V gene. The CDR3 protein is CAISELSRSSYNEQFF. The CDR3 region has the DNA TGTGCCATCAGTGAGTTAAGCCGAAGCTCCTACAATGAGCAGTTCTTC.

This rearrangement joins TRBV6-2 or TRBV6-3 to TRBJ1-1; tentatively, D is TRBD1 (6 bases). Germline V gives CDR1 MNHEY, CDR2 SVGEGT. V lost 7 bases and J 3 bases, leaving 9 bases between the germline ends. There are 12 residues in the CDR3. CDR3 loop: CASTWGHTEAFF. CDR3 sequence (DNA): TGTGCCAGCACGTGGGGGCACACTGAAGCTTTCTTT.

This chain links TRBV20-1 with TRBJ2-7, with D perhaps given as TRBD1 or TRBD2 (7 bases each). Trimming stripped 5 bases from V and 7 bases from J, with 18 bases between. The CDR3 runs to 13 residues. CDR1 and CDR2 from the germline V gene are DFQATT and SNEGSKA (reference sequence). The CDR3 loop reads CSAGDGRGQEQYF. The CDR3 DNA is TGCAGTGCTGGGGATGGGAGGGGGCAGGAGCAGTACTTC.

CDR3 bases: TGTGCCAGCAGTGGGGACTTATATAACAATGAGCAGTTCTTC. Amino acids: CASSGDLYNNEQFF. The V call is TRBV25-1, the J call TRBJ2-1; the D gene is possibly TRBD2 (6 bases). V was cut by 4 bases and J by 5 bases, with 12 bases left in between. This CDR3 has 14 amino acids. The germline V gene has CDR1 MGHDK and CDR2 SYGVNS.

J is TRBJ2-4 and V is TRBV12-3 or TRBV12-4; D is perhaps TRBD1 or TRBD2 (5 bases each). The germline V and J ends were trimmed by 4 bases and 5 bases, with 12 bases remaining between them. This CDR3 region has 14 residues. The CDR3 nucleotides are TGTGCCAGCAGTTCCGTTGGGACGGAAAACATTCAGTACTTC. Translation: CASSSVGTENIQYF.

This clonotype was detected a few times. CDR3 in DNA: TGCGCCAGCAGCTTATCTGAAGCAACTAATGAAAAACTGTTTTTT. Its translation: CASSLSEATNEKLFF. The chain recombines TRBV5-1 with TRBJ1-4; D ambiguous. The CDR3 totals 15 residues. Germline loops: CDR1 SGHRS, CDR2 YFSETQ. Trimming cost V 2 bases and J 0 bases, with 8 bases left between them.

This clonotype was observed a single time. The rearrangement links TRBV20-1 to TRBJ2-5, with a possible D match to TRBD2 (6 bases). The J call is doubtful: the DNA matches TRBJ2-7 better. CDR3 length: 14 amino acids. Germline loops: CDR1 DFQATT, CDR2 SNEGSKA (reference sequence). The CDR3 spells CSATRENRRYEQYF. In nucleotides, the CDR3 is TGCAGTGCTACACGGGAGAACCGACGCTACGAGCAGTACTTC.

The CDR3 DNA reads TGTGCCAGCAGCCCCCCCGAGGAGTCCGGGACTACCACAGATACGCAGTATTTT. Its protein is CASSPPEESGTTTDTQYF. The chain employs TRBV7-9 and TRBJ2-3, with 7 bases identical to TRBD2. The V gene's germline CDR1 is SEHNR and CDR2 FQNEAQ (reference sequence). V trimming: 5 bases; J trimming: 2 bases; junction bases outside the gene matches: 16. The CDR3 has 18 amino acids.

This chain joins TRBV2 and TRBJ1-1; D possibly corresponds to TRBD1 (6 bases). CDR1 and CDR2 from the germline V gene are SNHLY and FYNNEI. V was shortened by 8 bases and J by 1 base, with 11 bases between the two germline ends. This CDR3 spans 13 amino acids. The CDR3 nucleotides are TGTGCCAGCCCGGGACACTCGAACACTGAAGCTTTCTTT. It translates to CASPGHSNTEAFF. The full variable domain, completed using reference TRBV2 and TRBJ1-1, is EPEVTQTPSHQVTQMGQEVILRCVPISNHLYFYWYRQILGQKVEFLVSFYNNEISEKSEIFDDQFSVERPDGSNFTLKIRSTKLEDSAMYFCASPGHSNTEAFFGQGTRLTVV.

This chain uses TRBV20-1 with TRBJ2-3, with 11 positions matching TRBD1. V shed 4 bases, J shed 4 bases, and the junction held 7 bases outside the gene matches. CDR1 is DFQATT, CDR2 SNEGSKA, per germline (reference sequence). The CDR3 is 15 residues long. The CDR3 reads CSAIDGTGGADTQYF. The CDR3 DNA sequence: TGCAGTGCTATTGACGGGACAGGGGGGGCAGATACGCAGTATTTT.

This clonotype has just one count. The CDR3 region has the DNA TGTGCCAGCAACCCCCGGTGGACCCCCACAGATACGCAGTATTTT. Translated, it gives CASNPRWTPTDTQYF. The genes are TRBV27 and TRBJ2-3; unclear D gene. CDR1 is MNHEY, CDR2 SMNVEV, per germline (reference sequence). V was clipped by 7 bases and J by 2 bases, with 16 bases between them. CDR3 size: 15 residues.

The chain couples TRBV21-1 to TRBJ1-4; TRBD1, the D gene given by the table, was not confirmed from the DNA. TRBV21-1 is recorded as a pseudogene. The CDR3 runs to 16 residues. The CDR3 DNA sequence: TGTGCCAGCAGCACTCGGACAGGGGAATCCGATGAAAAACTGTTTTTT. Amino acids: CASSTRTGESDEKLFF.

The J gene is TRBJ2-1, the V gene TRBV28; TRBD1 might be the D (6 bases). Trimming left V 6 bases short and J 6 bases short, with 18 bases between. Germline V gene lookup returns CDR1 MDHEN and CDR2 SYDVKM. The length of the CDR3 is 15 residues. DNA of the CDR3: TGTGCCAGCAGGGCCCTGGACAGACCTACCAATGAGCAGTTCTTC. Translated: CASRALDRPTNEQFF.

This clonotype was observed a few times. This sequence joins TRBV4-1 and TRBJ2-7; D may be TRBD2 (6 bases). Germline V gives CDR1 MGHRA, CDR2 YSYEKL. Trimming removed 6 bases from V and 0 bases from J, with 15 bases in between. There are 15 residues in the CDR3. DNA of the CDR3: TGCGCCAGCAGTGAAACACGGGGGAGCTCCTACGAGCAGTACTTC. Its translation is CASSETRGSSYEQYF.

In this sample, this clonotype turned up a few times. This chain uses TRBV5-1 with TRBJ1-2; a possible D gene is TRBD1 (6 bases). The germline gives CDR1 SGHRS, CDR2 YFSETQ. This CDR3 has 15 amino acids. V was pared by 3 bases and J by 5 bases, with 17 bases between. In DNA form, the CDR3 reads TGCGCCAGCAGCTGGGAGATAGGGGGGAGGTATGGCTACACCTTC. It translates to CASSWEIGGRYGYTF.

This clonotype was found a few times. The chain carries TRBV6-1 and TRBJ2-1, with TRBD2 matching 7 bases. J was trimmed by 5 bases and V by 5 bases; bases with no gene match: 12. CDR1 is MNHNS and CDR2 is SASEGT in the germline V gene. This CDR3 region has 16 residues. CDR3 residues: CASSPREVGLHNEQFF. The CDR3 nucleotides read TGTGCCAGCAGTCCTCGGGAGGTGGGACTCCACAATGAGCAGTTCTTC.